One sample yielded the 13 T cell receptor beta chains listed below, sequenced in a study of blood T cell repertoires in COVID-19 (TCRdb year 2020). The library was built by means of the immunoSEQ multiplex PCR assay. TCRdb's version of the immuneACCESS table is confined to in-frame rearrangements and falls short of the full clone set. An unresolved V gene accounts for under half of the shortfall where checked; the remainder is of unknown origin. Counted in this sample were fewer than 110,000 clones; approximately 86% of them appeared once. The ten most abundant clones make up less than 4.5% of the sample. The specimen sequenced was peripheral blood. Source of these receptors: a human donor in a cohort sampled during active COVID-19.

This clone appeared a single time. The chain carries TRBV7-8 and TRBJ2-3; TRBD2 agrees at 11 bases. V gave up 1 base and J gave up 6 bases; unmatched junction bases: 9. The CDR3 length is 17 residues. Germline V gene sequence: CDR1 SGHVS, CDR2 FQNEAQ. The CDR3 reads CASSLGITSGSWDTQYF. The CDR3 coding sequence is TGTGCCAGCAGCTTAGGAATCACTAGCGGGAGTTGGGATACGCAGTATTTT.

The genes are TRBV6-7 and TRBJ2-1, with 13 bases matching TRBD2. TRBV6-7 is assigned to the ORF class and has an uncertain function. Trimming at V came to 8 bases and at J to 8 bases, leaving 9 bases not matched to a gene. CDR3 size: 15 residues. CDR3 sequence reads: CASRGLAGVWDEQFF. CDR3 DNA sequence: TGTGCCAGCCGTGGACTAGCGGGAGTTTGGGATGAGCAGTTCTTC.

This chain uses TRBV5-1 with TRBJ2-6; D call uncertain. V lost 3 bases and J 4 bases, leaving 11 bases between the germline ends. Looked up from germline, CDR1 is SGHRS and CDR2 is YFSETQ. The CDR3 length is 15 residues. The CDR3 nucleotides read TGCGCCAGCAGCTCATCGACTCCAGGGGCCAACGTCCTGACTTTC. Amino acids: CASSSSTPGANVLTF.

A single count supports this clone. The chain is built from TRBV6-1 and TRBJ2-1; 7 nucleotides align to TRBD1. The CDR3 spans 17 residues. Germline lookup yields CDR1 MNHNS and CDR2 SASEGT. V lost 5 bases and J lost 5; bases outside the gene matches: 15. CDR3 nucleotide sequence: TGTGCCAGCAGTAAAGGGACAGCATGGCGTCTAAACAATGAGCAGTTCTTC. Translation gives CASSKGTAWRLNNEQFF.

CDR3: CATTGGWGNQPQHF. CDR3 nucleotide sequence: TGTGCCACCACAGGGGGCTGGGGCAATCAGCCCCAGCATTTT. This sequence joins TRBV19 and TRBJ1-5, with 9 bases identical to TRBD1. Germline CDR1 LNHDA, CDR2 SQIVND (reference sequence). V lost 10 bases and J lost 2; bases outside the gene matches: 6. The CDR3 covers 14 residues.

V usage is TRBV9 and J usage is TRBJ2-7, with 7 bases matching TRBD2. The germline CDR1 and CDR2 sequences are SGDLS and YYNGEE. With 0 bases clipped from V and 0 bases from J, the junction kept 9 bases outside the gene matches. The CDR3 has 17 amino acids. For the CDR3, the DNA is TGTGCCAGCAGCGTAGCCCCCCTGGGGGGGACCTCCTACGAGCAGTACTTC. It translates to CASSVAPLGGTSYEQYF.

The V and J genes are TRBV11-2 and TRBJ2-7; D may be TRBD1 (5 bases). The CDR3 extends over 13 amino acids. V lost 3 bases and J 0 bases, leaving 6 bases between the germline ends. The germline gives CDR1 SGHAT, CDR2 FQNNGV. CDR3 DNA: TGTGCCAGCAGCTTGGACAACTCCTACGAGCAGTACTTC. Translating gives CASSLDNSYEQYF.

The chain has TRBV19 and TRBJ1-1, with D perhaps matching TRBD1 (5 bases). V gave up 7 bases and J gave up 1 base, with 16 bases separating them. The germline gives CDR1 LNHDA, CDR2 SQIVND (reference sequence). The CDR3 loop spans 15 amino acids. The CDR3 protein is CASIGTPGGNTEAFF. CDR3 nucleotides: TGTGCCAGTATTGGGACTCCCGGTGGGAACACTGAAGCTTTCTTT.

The chain has TRBV5-1 and TRBJ2-7; 7 nucleotides match TRBD2. Per germline, CDR1 SGHRS and CDR2 YFSETQ. With 1 base clipped from V and 2 bases from J, the junction kept 3 bases outside the gene matches. The CDR3 is 14 amino acids. The CDR3: CASSLRGVAYEQYF. CDR3 DNA sequence: TGCGCCAGCAGCTTGCGGGGGGTTGCCTACGAGCAGTACTTC.

The rearrangement joins TRBV3-1 (or the pseudogene TRBV3-2) to TRBJ1-5; TRBD1 aligns across 10 bases. The CDR3 length is 17 residues. Germline V gives CDR1 LGHDT, CDR2 YNNKEL (reference sequence). The J segment lost 3 bases and the V segment lost 1 base, leaving 6 bases of the junction unmatched. CDR3 coding DNA: TGTGCCAGCAGCCAAGTCCGGACAGGGGGGATCAATCAGCCCCAGCATTTT. As protein: CASSQVRTGGINQPQHF.

The chain combines TRBV7-2 with TRBJ2-5, with D perhaps matching TRBD1 (6 bases). The CDR3 is made up of 15 amino acids. Per the germline V gene, CDR1 is SGHTA and CDR2 is FQGNSA. Trimming removed 2 bases from V and 4 bases from J, with 14 bases in between. The chain's CDR3 is CASSLTMGAGETQYF. For the CDR3, the DNA is TGTGCCAGCAGCTTAACGATGGGGGCCGGAGAGACCCAGTACTTC.

The chain couples TRBV6-1 to TRBJ2-5; D unresolved. Germline CDR1 reads MNHNS; CDR2 reads SASEGT. This CDR3 comprises 14 residues. V was trimmed by 1 base and J by 0 bases, leaving 6 bases between them. The CDR3 sequence is CASSEEANQETQYF. For the CDR3, the DNA is TGTGCCAGCAGTGAAGAAGCAAACCAAGAGACCCAGTACTTC.

This chain links TRBV6-4 with TRBJ2-1; 7 positions agree with TRBD2. Germline V gene data show CDR1 as MRHNA and CDR2 as SNTAGT. The V segment lost 4 bases and the J segment 2 bases; nucleotides outside the gene matches: 5. This CDR3 spans 15 amino acids. The CDR3 DNA is TGTGCCAGCAGTGCCCAGGGAGGGGCCTACAATGAGCAGTTCTTC. Residues: CASSAQGGAYNEQFF.